One and the same sample provided the 27 T cell receptor beta chains below, sequenced in a study of shared clonotypes between healthy human individuals. Assay used: immunoSEQ multiplex PCR; TCRdb lists only in-frame clones, some missing. The sample holds about 2.3 million clones, approximately 93% seen once. Sequenced input: naive CD4+ T cells from PBMCs. Stated subset: CD45RA+ positively selected. The origin of the receptors is a man between 18 and 29 years old in good health. Some clones in this sample may be carry-over from other donors' samples.

The V gene is TRBV11-3, the J gene TRBJ2-7, with 8 bases lining up with TRBD1. V lost 2 bases to trimming and J lost 3 bases; unmatched junction nucleotides: 3. Germline values: CDR1 SGHNT, CDR2 YENEEA. The CDR3 is made up of 14 amino acids. CDR3 sequence reads: CASSLSGTGYEQYF. For the CDR3, the DNA is TGTGCCAGCAGCTTATCCGGGACAGGCTACGAGCAGTACTTC.

This chain links TRBV6-4 with TRBJ2-2; no reliable D call. The germline V gene has CDR1 MRHNA and CDR2 SNTAGT. The V end was cut by 2 bases, the J end by 5 bases, with 6 bases between. The CDR3 length is 13 residues. The CDR3 here is CASSDEATGELFF. The DNA for the CDR3 is TGTGCCAGCAGTGACGAGGCGACCGGGGAGCTGTTTTTT.

The rearrangement uses TRBV7-2 and TRBJ2-7; tentative D call: TRBD1 (6 bases). Germline CDR1 is SGHTA and CDR2 is FQGNSA. The CDR3 length is 15 residues. The V gene lost 2 bases and the J gene lost 0 bases, with 11 bases spanning the gap. The CDR3 nucleotides are TGTGCCAGCAGCTTACGACAGGCTAACTCCTACGAGCAGTACTTC. This sequence encodes CASSLRQANSYEQYF.

This clone showed up just once. This chain connects TRBV5-6 to TRBJ1-1; D may be TRBD1 (6 bases). The V gene's germline CDR1 is SGHDT and CDR2 YYEEEE. V lost 0 bases, J lost 7 bases, and 13 bases lay in between. This CDR3 spans 14 amino acids. The CDR3 spells CASSLDPGEGEAFF. The DNA of the CDR3 is TGTGCCAGCAGCTTGGATCCAGGGGAGGGTGAAGCTTTCTTT.

The CDR3 reads CASSSQYYEQYF. The CDR3 bases are TGTGCCAGCAGTTCCCAGTACTACGAGCAGTACTTC. V gene TRBV6-6 combines with J gene TRBJ2-7; D gene unclear. This CDR3 contains 12 residues. The germline V gene encodes CDR1 MNHNY and CDR2 SVGAGI (reference sequence). V was clipped by 4 bases and J by 3 bases, with 7 bases between them.

The rearrangement uses TRBV7-6 and TRBJ2-5; D is perhaps TRBD1 or TRBD2 (5 bases each). The V end was cut by 5 bases, the J end by 7 bases, with 20 bases between. The CDR3 consists of 15 residues. Germline CDR1 reads SGHVS; CDR2 reads FNYEAQ. CDR3: CASSRSPGPARTQYF. CDR3 nucleotide sequence: TGTGCCAGCAGCCGCTCACCGGGACCCGCAAGGACCCAGTACTTC.

J is TRBJ2-3 and V is TRBV5-1, with TRBD2 identical over 9 bases. The CDR3 runs 16 residues. Germline CDR1 and CDR2: SGHRS and YFSETQ. V shed 2 bases, J shed 5 bases, and the junction held 9 bases outside the gene matches. This CDR3 reads CASSFIRAGGKDTQYF. The CDR3 DNA reads TGCGCCAGCAGCTTCATTCGCGCGGGAGGGAAAGATACGCAGTATTTT.

This sequence joins TRBV5-1 and TRBJ2-1, with D unclear. Germline assignment: CDR1 SGHRS and CDR2 YFSETQ. V lost 2 bases to trimming and J lost 2 bases, with 8 bases between them. The CDR3 runs 14 residues. The chain's CDR3 is CASSLWRTYNEQFF. DNA of the CDR3: TGCGCCAGCAGCTTATGGCGGACCTACAATGAGCAGTTCTTC.

The chain combines TRBV19 with TRBJ1-4, with a possible D match to TRBD1 (5 bases). Between the trimmed V and J ends, which lost 5 bases and 7 bases, there was a span of 20 bases. Germline V lookup: CDR1 LNHDA, CDR2 SQIVND (reference sequence). This CDR3 comprises 16 residues. As DNA, the CDR3 is TGTGCCAGTAGTCCGGGGACCCATGACCTCGGTGAAAAACTGTTTTTT. Protein: CASSPGTHDLGEKLFF. The full variable domain, its missing parts supplied by reference TRBV19 and TRBJ1-4, is DGGITQSPKYLFRKEGQNVTLSCEQNLNHDAMYWYRQDPGQGLRLIYYSQIVNDFQKGDIAEGYSVSREKKESFPLTVTSAQKNPTAFYLCASSPGTHDLGEKLFFGSGTQLSVL.

The rearrangement uses TRBV19 and TRBJ2-3, with unresolved D. Germline CDR1 and CDR2: LNHDA and SQIVND (reference sequence). Trimming stripped 5 bases from V and 1 base from J, with 10 bases between. The CDR3 sequence is 14 residues long. The CDR3 DNA reads as TGTGCCAGTAGTCCCTATTCTGGCACAGATACGCAGTATTTT. Translating it yields CASSPYSGTDTQYF.

This chain connects TRBV10-3 to TRBJ2-7; 7 nucleotides line up with TRBD1. CDR1 and CDR2 (germline): ENHRY, SYGVKD. V lost 10 bases and J lost 0; bases outside the gene matches: 6. The CDR3 loop spans 13 amino acids. The DNA for the CDR3 is TGTGCCAACCGGGACAGCAGCTCCTACGAGCAGTACTTC. This codes for CANRDSSSYEQYF.

The chain is built from TRBV7-3 and TRBJ2-3, with D perhaps matching TRBD2 (5 bases). CDR1 and CDR2 (germline): SGHTA, FQGTGA. V lost 2 bases, J lost 0 bases, and 12 bases lay in between. The CDR3 runs to 16 residues. For the CDR3, the DNA is TGTGCCAGCAGCTTAGGGTACGGCGGGAGCACAGATACGCAGTATTTT. This codes for CASSLGYGGSTDTQYF.

The J gene is TRBJ2-7, the V gene TRBV5-5, with D uncertain. V lost 0 bases, J lost 4 bases, and 17 bases lay in between. Germline-derived CDR1 and CDR2 are SGHKS and YYEKEE (reference sequence). This CDR3 is 16 amino acids long. As DNA, the CDR3 is TGTGCCAGCAGCTTGGGCCCTCGCGGAACCTCATACGAGCAGTACTTC. Translated, it gives CASSLGPRGTSYEQYF. The full variable domain, with the rest looked up from reference TRBV5-5 and TRBJ2-7, is DAGVTQSPTHLIKTRGQQVTLRCSPISGHKSVSWYQQVLGQGPQFIFQYYEKEERGRGNFPDRFSARQFPNYSSELNVNALLLGDSALYLCASSLGPRGTSYEQYFGPGTRLTVT.

The chain links TRBV5-1 to TRBJ1-6, with TRBD1 matching over 7 bases. The CDR3 totals 14 residues. The junction had 8 bases not matched to a gene; V was cut back by 4 bases and J by 10 bases. Germline-derived CDR1 and CDR2 are SGHRS and YFSETQ. CDR3 nucleotides: TGCGCCAGCAGCCCACGACAGGGTGGCTCACCCCTCCACTTT. Translating gives CASSPRQGGSPLHF.

This chain links TRBV6-4 with TRBJ2-1; perhaps TRBD1 as D (6 bases). CDR3 length equals 18 residues. The germline gives CDR1 MRHNA, CDR2 SNTAGT. The V gene lost 5 bases and the J gene lost 6 bases, with 26 bases spanning the gap. CDR3 loop: CASSPTGQSLRGSNEQFF. CDR3 DNA: TGTGCCAGCAGTCCGACAGGACAAAGCCTTCGGGGCTCCAATGAGCAGTTCTTC.

The rearrangement links TRBV6-6 to TRBJ2-3, with 10 bases that match TRBD1. CDR1 and CDR2 from the germline V gene are MNHNY and SVGAGI (reference sequence). With V trimmed by 7 bases and J by 2 bases, 9 bases remained unmatched. CDR3 length: 16 residues. The CDR3: CASKETGGKVTDTQYF. The CDR3 nucleotides are TGTGCCAGCAAAGAGACAGGGGGCAAAGTCACAGATACGCAGTATTTT.

CDR3 nucleotides: TGTGCCAGCAGCCGGGACGGGGACACAGATACGCAGTATTTT. It codes for CASSRDGDTDTQYF. The chain links TRBV7-2 to TRBJ2-3; D is perhaps TRBD1 or TRBD2 (5 bases each). Per the germline V gene, CDR1 is SGHTA and CDR2 is FQGNSA. The germline V and J ends were trimmed by 5 bases and 2 bases, with 11 bases remaining between them. CDR3 size: 14 residues. The full variable domain, completed using reference TRBV7-2 and TRBJ2-3, is GAGVSQSPSNKVTEKGKDVELRCDPISGHTALYWYRQSLGQGLEFLIYFQGNSAPDKSGLPSDRFSAERTGGSVSTLTIQRTQQEDSAVYLCASSRDGDTDTQYFGPGTRLTVL.

J is TRBJ1-1 and V is TRBV10-3; D gene uncertain. Per germline, CDR1 ENHRY and CDR2 SYGVKD. This CDR3 has 13 residues. Trimming left V 8 bases short and J 2 bases short, with 12 bases between. The CDR3 DNA is TGTGCCATCTGGAGTACGGGCAACACTGAAGCTTTCTTT. Translation gives CAIWSTGNTEAFF.

CDR3 in DNA: TGCAGCGTTGCGGTCGGTGCTTACAATGAGCAGTTCTTC. Protein product: CSVAVGAYNEQFF. The chain recombines TRBV29-1 with TRBJ2-1; D is undetermined. Deletions cut 4 bases from V and 4 bases from J, with 11 bases between. This CDR3 comprises 13 residues. Germline CDR1 SQVTM, CDR2 ANQGSEA.

The V call is TRBV11-1, the J call TRBJ2-3, with TRBD1 matching 7 bases. The CDR3 is made up of 16 amino acids. V was pared by 5 bases and J by 5 bases, with 13 bases of the junction left unmatched. Germline CDR1 is SGHAT and CDR2 is FQDESV (reference sequence). The CDR3, as DNA: TGTGCCAGCAGCCGACGAGGAGGACAGGAGATAGATACGCAGTATTTT. This codes for CASSRRGGQEIDTQYF.

Written as DNA, the CDR3 is TGTGCCAGCACCCCAAGGGGACTTAGCACAGATACGCAGTATTTT. Amino acids: CASTPRGLSTDTQYF. This chain links TRBV6-5 with TRBJ2-3, with D possibly TRBD2 on 6 matching bases. Trimming took 7 bases from V and 0 from J, leaving 14 bases between them. There are 15 residues in the CDR3. CDR1 MNHEY and CDR2 SVGAGI come from the germline V gene.

The V gene is TRBV11-2, the J gene TRBJ2-7; 9 nucleotides align to TRBD2. J gave up 5 bases and V 8 bases, and 13 bases lay outside the gene matches. The germline gives CDR1 SGHAT, CDR2 FQNNGV. CDR3 size: 15 residues. Here the CDR3 DNA reads TGTGCCAGCGGGGCAGGGGCAGCGGGAGGAAACGAGCAGTACTTC. It codes for CASGAGAAGGNEQYF.

The gene calls are TRBV7-9 and TRBJ1-2, with 7 nucleotides matching TRBD1. CDR3 size: 14 residues. V lost 1 base to trimming and J lost 8 bases; unmatched junction nucleotides: 7. Germline V gene sequence: CDR1 SEHNR, CDR2 FQNEAQ (reference sequence). CDR3 protein: CASSLGQGLWGYTF. The CDR3, as DNA: TGTGCCAGCAGCTTAGGACAGGGCTTGTGGGGCTACACCTTC.

V usage is TRBV29-1 and J usage is TRBJ1-2; D gene uncertain. Germline values: CDR1 SQVTM, CDR2 ANQGSEA. V shed 8 bases and J shed 4 bases, with 11 bases lying between them. The CDR3 covers 11 residues. CDR3 nucleotide sequence: TGCAGCTCCTTGGAAGTCTATGGCTACACCTTC. Protein product: CSSLEVYGYTF. The entire variable domain, with the rest obtained from reference TRBV29-1 and TRBJ1-2, is as follows: SAVISQKPSRDICQRGTSLTIQCQVDSQVTMMFWYRQQPGQSLTLIATANQGSEATYESGFVIDKFPISRPNLTFSTLTVSNMSPEDSSIYLCSSLEVYGYTFGSGTRLTVV.

This chain uses TRBV6-5 with TRBJ1-5, with D possibly being TRBD1 (5 bases). Germline V gene data show CDR1 as MNHEY and CDR2 as SVGAGI. The V gene lost 5 bases and the J gene lost 3 bases, with 14 bases spanning the gap. The CDR3 is made up of 15 amino acids. CDR3 protein: CASSQPRQSNQPQHF. The CDR3 DNA reads TGTGCCAGCAGTCAACCTAGACAGTCCAATCAGCCCCAGCATTTT.

CDR3 DNA: TGTGCCAGCAGTTCGGGTTTTAGGGTAGGGCAGCCCCAGCATTTT. Translating gives CASSSGFRVGQPQHF. The chain has TRBV6-6 and TRBJ1-5; D unclear. V was clipped by 4 bases and J by 7 bases, with 17 bases between them. Germline-derived CDR1 and CDR2 are MNHNY and SVGAGI (reference sequence). This CDR3 is built from 15 residues.

The rearrangement uses TRBV7-3 and TRBJ2-1; D is possibly TRBD1 or TRBD2 (5 bases each). This CDR3 has 16 residues. Trimming shortened V by 5 bases and J by 2 bases, and 16 bases separated the two germline ends. Germline lookup yields CDR1 SGHTA and CDR2 FQGTGA. CDR3 sequence reads: CASSPTVGETYNEQFF. CDR3 nucleotide sequence: TGTGCCAGCAGCCCGACAGTGGGAGAAACCTACAATGAGCAGTTCTTC. Full variable domain (rest looked up from reference TRBV7-3 and TRBJ2-1): GAGVSQTPSNKVTEKGKYVELRCDPISGHTALYWYRQSLGQGPEFLIYFQGTGAADDSGLPNDRFFAVRPEGSVSTLKIQRTERGDSAVYLCASSPTVGETYNEQFFGPGTRLTVL.